The clone carrying this TCR beta chain rates as medium-sized (0.01 to 0.1%). Its antigen is unknown. The data are from a study of metastatic and nonmetastatic thyroid tumors. Across the whole study: Peripheral blood and tumor or nodule samples from malignant and benign thyroid patients were compared.

The ends were cut back, 1 base at V and 2 bases at J, with 10 bases in the middle. The CDR3 spans 15 residues. Germline V CDR1 and CDR2: LGHDT, YNNKEL (reference sequence). TCRdb re-called clones via MiXCR from the PCR reads. This table holds 6,500 to 9,000 clones, 20% to 30% found once. Each patient went into thyroid surgery without having received any treatment. Study findings and constraints: It was reported that TCR beta diversity was significantly higher in malignant thyroid tumors than benign nodules, in blood and tumor.

The rearrangement links TRBV3-1 to TRBJ2-3; D unresolved. Sample: adjacent normal tissue. The TCR was taken from a female donor with papillary thyroid cancer or a benign thyroid nodule (not recorded which). Some clones in this sample may be carry-over from other donors' samples. The CDR3 sequence: CASSQAGGLTDTQYF. CDR3 nucleotide sequence: TGTGCCAGCAGCCAAGCAGGCGGTCTCACAGATACGCAGTATTTT.